A selection of T cell receptor beta chains follows, all from one sample in a study of long-term antiretroviral therapy in people with HIV. Profiling relied on immunoSEQ multiplex PCR, and the TCRdb table lists in-frame clones only, not all of them. The top ten hold roughly 8% of the sample, which has over 15,000 clones, roughly 84% seen once. The specimen was unsorted PBMCs, collected 0.9 years after starting antiretroviral therapy. The origin of the receptors is a man between 18 and 35 years old with HIV. The CDR3 runs from the conserved cysteine through the conserved F or W. D genes are given only for firm matches. Rows may omit the clone size; those that give it use once, few, many or a size class.

size,J,D,V,DNA,CDR3
NA,TRBJ2-7,TRBD1,TRBV5-4,TGTGCCAGCAGCCAGACAGGGGGCGAGCAGTACTTC,CASSQTGGEQYF
NA,TRBJ1-5,NA,TRBV28,TGTGCCAGTTGGGACAGCAATCAGCCCCAGCATTTT,CASWDSNQPQHF
NA,TRBJ1-5,NA,TRBV28,TGTGCCAGCAGTTCCCCTTATCAGCCCCAGCATTTT,CASSSPYQPQHF
NA,TRBJ1-1,NA,TRBV7-9,TGTGCCAGCAGCTTAACCGTTAAGGGTGAAGCTTTCTTT,CASSLTVKGEAFF
NA,TRBJ2-2,NA,TRBV2,TGTGCCAGCACCTGGACTGTCACCGGGGAGCTGTTTTTT,CASTWTVTGELFF
few,TRBJ1-1,TRBD1,TRBV5-1,TGCGCCAGCAGCTTGGGGGACAGGTTTTTAAGTAACACTGAAGCTTTCTTT,CASSLGDRFLSNTEAFF
NA,TRBJ1-5,NA,TRBV2,TGTGCCAGCTCGGAGATAGGGGGTGATCAGCCCCAGCATTTT,CASSEIGGDQPQHF
NA,TRBJ1-1,NA,TRBV4-1,TGCGCCAGCAGCCAAGTATCCCGACCGACTGAAGCTTTCTTT,CASSQVSRPTEAFF
NA,TRBJ2-1,NA,TRBV5-6,TGTGCCAGCAGCTTTGGGTCGGGACACCTCTGGGATGAGCAGTTCTTC,CASSFGSGHLWDEQFF
NA,TRBJ1-1,NA,TRBV30,TGTGCCTGGAGAGTCAGGGTGGACACTGAAGCTTTCTTT,CAWRVRVDTEAFF
few,TRBJ1-2,TRBD1,TRBV2,TGTGCCAGCAGTGGGACAGGGGATGGCTACACCTTC,CASSGTGDGYTF
NA,TRBJ1-2,NA,TRBV20-1,TGCAGTGAGGTGGAGGGTGGCTACACCTTC,CSEVEGGYTF
NA,TRBJ1-2,TRBD1,TRBV27,TGTGCCAGCACTTTATGGGCAGGGGGCGCGGAGGGCTACACCTTC,CASTLWAGGAEGYTF
NA,TRBJ2-1,NA,TRBV19,TGTGCCAGTAGTATAGAGAGGACGACCTCCTACAATGAGCAGTTCTTC,CASSIERTTSYNEQFF
NA,TRBJ2-7,NA,TRBV27,TGTGCCAGCAGTTTACAGCAAAGTCCCTACGAGCAGTACTTC,CASSLQQSPYEQYF
few,TRBJ1-5,NA,TRBV18,TGTGCCAGCTCACCACAACGTGGGAATCAGCCCCAGCATTTT,CASSPQRGNQPQHF
NA,TRBJ1-1,TRBD1,TRBV2,TGTGCCAGTAAGGGGGACAGGGCGAACACTGAAGCTTTCTTT,CASKGDRANTEAFF
NA,TRBJ2-2,NA,TRBV19,TGTGCCAGTAGTATAGTCGTCCCTGGGGAGCTGTTTTTT,CASSIVVPGELFF
NA,TRBJ1-1,TRBD1,TRBV4-2,TGTGCCAGCAGCCAGGAACTACCGGGACAGGGAAGGGCTGAAGCTTTCTTT,CASSQELPGQGRAEAFF
NA,TRBJ1-2,NA,TRBV4-1,TGCGCCAGCAGCCAAGGCAACTATGGCTACACCTTC,CASSQGNYGYTF
once,TRBJ1-2,NA,TRBV28,TGTGCCAGCATATCTGTAAACTATGGCTACACCTTC,CASISVNYGYTF
NA,TRBJ2-2,NA,TRBV6-1,TGTGCCAGCAGTGAGGGTTATCGGCCCACCGGGGAGCTGTTTTTT,CASSEGYRPTGELFF
NA,TRBJ1-5,NA,TRBV5-1,TGCGCCAGCAGCTTGCTGTCAGGGCCGGAGCAGCCCCAGCATTTT,CASSLLSGPEQPQHF
NA,TRBJ2-5,NA,TRBV6-5,TGTGCCAGCAGTTACGGCAGGGAGCAAGAGACCCAGTACTTC,CASSYGREQETQYF
NA,TRBJ2-7,NA,TRBV14,TGTGCCAGCAGCCAAGGGTTCTCCTACGAGCAGTACTTC,CASSQGFSYEQYF
NA,TRBJ2-1,NA,TRBV28,TGTGCCAGCAGTTTCGTCAATGAGCAGTTCTTC,CASSFVNEQFF
NA,TRBJ1-1,TRBD1,TRBV7-6,TGTGCCAGCAGTCTTAACAGGGGCCCCTTGAACACTGAAGCTTTCTTT,CASSLNRGPLNTEAFF
NA,TRBJ1-5,TRBD1,TRBV10-3,TGTGCCATCAGCCCGGGCCCAGGGACAGGGGTTCAGCCCCAGCATTTT,CAISPGPGTGVQPQHF
NA,TRBJ1-5,TRBD1,TRBV28,TGTGCCAGCAGTCCACAGGGGGCGCGCAATCAGCCCCAGCATTTT,CASSPQGARNQPQHF
NA,TRBJ2-3,NA,TRBV15,TGTGCCACCAGCGTCAAAATGGGGGGGGCTATAGATACGCAGTATTTT,CATSVKMGGAIDTQYF
NA,TRBJ2-1,NA,TRBV5-5,TGTGCCAGCAGCCTCGGCGGATGGAGCTCCTACAATGAGCAGTTCTTC,CASSLGGWSSYNEQFF
NA,TRBJ1-1,NA,TRBV5-5,TGTGCCAGCAGCTTGGTATATGAAGCTTTCTTT,CASSLVYEAFF
once,TRBJ1-2,NA,TRBV10-3,TGTGCCATCAGTGATCCGGGGGACTACAGGACCCCTGACTATGGCTACACCTTC,CAISDPGDYRTPDYGYTF
NA,TRBJ2-5,NA,TRBV7-6,TGTGCCAGCAGCTTATTCGAGGGGGAGGGCCAAGAGACCCAGTACTTC,CASSLFEGEGQETQYF
NA,TRBJ2-7,NA,TRBV5-1,TGCGCCAGCAGCTTTGACAGGGAGGTCCCCTACGAGCAGTACTTC,CASSFDREVPYEQYF
NA,TRBJ2-5,NA,TRBV7-9,TGTGCCAGCAGCTTAGGCAGCCAAGAGACCCAGTACTTC,CASSLGSQETQYF
NA,TRBJ2-3,TRBD2,TRBV5-1,TGCGCCAGCAGCCTAGCGGGGAATACGCAGTATTTT,CASSLAGNTQYF
few,TRBJ1-2,TRBD1,TRBV2,TGTGCCAGTGGACAGGGGGGTTACTATGGCTACACCTTC,CASGQGGYYGYTF
NA,TRBJ2-3,NA,TRBV19,TGTGCCAGTAGTATGCATATGAGTAGCAGGGAGACAGATACGCAGTATTTT,CASSMHMSSRETDTQYF
NA,TRBJ1-1,TRBD1,TRBV11-2,TGTGCCAGCAGCTTAGACGGGACAGGGATCGAAGCTTTCTTT,CASSLDGTGIEAFF
NA,TRBJ1-2,TRBD1,TRBV5-1,TGCGCCAGCAGCTTCGACCCACAGGGGGCGGACGGCTACACCTTC,CASSFDPQGADGYTF
NA,TRBJ2-1,NA,TRBV7-6,TGTGCCAGCAGCGTAGGGGGACCCATGAATGAGCAGTTCTTC,CASSVGGPMNEQFF
NA,TRBJ2-2,TRBD2,TRBV7-9,TGTGCCAGCAGCTCCCCCCAGTTAGCGGGGGACAACACCGGGGAGCTGTTTTTT,CASSSPQLAGDNTGELFF
NA,TRBJ2-2,NA,TRBV28,TGTGCCAGCAGTCTTCAGGGACATAACACCGGGGAGCTGTTTTTT,CASSLQGHNTGELFF
NA,TRBJ1-5,TRBD1,TRBV19,TGTGCCAGTAGCGCCCGGGGACAGGGCAATCAGCCCCAGCATTTT,CASSARGQGNQPQHF
NA,TRBJ2-5,TRBD2,TRBV7-9,TGTGCCAGCAGCTTAGGGCCTGGGAGGGCTGTGACCCAGTACTTC,CASSLGPGRAVTQYF
few,TRBJ1-6,NA,TRBV15,TGTGCCACCAGCAGGCGGACAGACTATAATTCACCCCTCCACTTT,CATSRRTDYNSPLHF
once,TRBJ2-1,NA,TRBV2,TGTGCCAGCAGTGAGCTTTGGCAGAATGAGCAGTTCTTC,CASSELWQNEQFF